The rows below give T cell receptor beta chains drawn from one sample of a study of beta chain features in type 1 diabetes. Profiled with immunoSEQ multiplex PCR; TCRdb holds only in-frame clones, not every one. The sample includes about 230,000 clones, 16% of them seen just once. Sequencing used naive CD4+ T cells from blood. The receptors come from a man aged 25 to 40 with type 1 diabetes. Both conserved end residues are part of each CDR3. A D gene is named only where the DNA matches it firmly. Some rows mark clone size as missing; the rest say once, few, many or name a class of expanded clone.

cdr3_nt: TGTGCCAGCAGCCAAGGAGGTCTCACCTACGAGCAGTACTTC
cdr3_aa: CASSQGGLTYEQYF
j_call: TRBJ2-7
v_call: TRBV4-2
d_call: .
clone_size: few

cdr3_nt: TGTGCCTGGAGTAAAGGGACAGGGGGCACGTACAATGAGCAGTTCTTC
cdr3_aa: CAWSKGTGGTYNEQFF
j_call: TRBJ2-1
v_call: TRBV30
d_call: TRBD1
clone_size: .

cdr3_nt: TGTGCCAGCAGCCCCCGAAGGGGGACAGGGTACACAGATACGCAGTATTTT
cdr3_aa: CASSPRRGTGYTDTQYF
j_call: TRBJ2-3
v_call: TRBV7-2
d_call: TRBD1
clone_size: few

cdr3_nt: TGCGCCAGCAGCCAAGCCAACCCAGATACGCAGTATTTT
cdr3_aa: CASSQANPDTQYF
j_call: TRBJ2-3
v_call: TRBV4-1
d_call: .
clone_size: .

cdr3_nt: TGTGCCAGCAGTGCGACAATCAATGAGCAGTTCTTC
cdr3_aa: CASSATINEQFF
j_call: TRBJ2-1
v_call: TRBV2
d_call: .
clone_size: .

cdr3_nt: TGTGCCATCAGGTTGGGGCGGGAGGCCCACGAGCAGTACTTC
cdr3_aa: CAIRLGREAHEQYF
j_call: TRBJ2-7
v_call: TRBV10-3
d_call: TRBD2
clone_size: .

cdr3_nt: TGTGCCAGCAGCTTAGGCGACAGGGGGCTTTACGAGCAGTACTTC
cdr3_aa: CASSLGDRGLYEQYF
j_call: TRBJ2-7
v_call: TRBV7-2
d_call: TRBD1
clone_size: few

cdr3_nt: TGTGCCAGCAGGGGGTTCAATCAGCCCCAGCATTTT
cdr3_aa: CASRGFNQPQHF
j_call: TRBJ1-5
v_call: TRBV7-2
d_call: .
clone_size: few

cdr3_nt: TGTGCCTGGAGTGGGGAGGAAGGAGGCGCGGATGGCTACACCTTC
cdr3_aa: CAWSGEEGGADGYTF
j_call: TRBJ1-2
v_call: TRBV30
d_call: .
clone_size: .

cdr3_nt: TGTGCCTGGGCGGACAAGAGGAATGAAAAACTGTTTTTT
cdr3_aa: CAWADKRNEKLFF
j_call: TRBJ1-4
v_call: TRBV30
d_call: .
clone_size: few

cdr3_nt: TGTGCCAGCAGTTTGGTTGTAGCCTACGAGCAGTACTTC
cdr3_aa: CASSLVVAYEQYF
j_call: TRBJ2-7
v_call: TRBV27
d_call: .
clone_size: few

cdr3_nt: TGTGCCAGCAGTACTACAGGAACGAACACTGAAGCTTTCTTT
cdr3_aa: CASSTTGTNTEAFF
j_call: TRBJ1-1
v_call: TRBV28
d_call: .
clone_size: .

cdr3_nt: TGTGCCTGGAGTTCGGGGGCATACACCATATATTTT
cdr3_aa: CAWSSGAYTIYF
j_call: TRBJ1-3
v_call: TRBV30
d_call: .
clone_size: .

cdr3_nt: TGTGCCAGCAGAACAACAGGGGGCGGGACAGATACGCAGTATTTT
cdr3_aa: CASRTTGGGTDTQYF
j_call: TRBJ2-3
v_call: TRBV28
d_call: TRBD1
clone_size: few

cdr3_nt: TGCAGCGCCAAACAGCTACTTAACTATGGCTACACCTTC
cdr3_aa: CSAKQLLNYGYTF
j_call: TRBJ1-2
v_call: TRBV29-1
d_call: .
clone_size: .

cdr3_nt: TGCAGCACTGCTGGTCGGACGGACACCGGGGAGCTGTTTTTT
cdr3_aa: CSTAGRTDTGELFF
j_call: TRBJ2-2
v_call: TRBV29-1
d_call: .
clone_size: .